Listed here are 30 T cell receptor beta chains from one sample, sequenced in a study of shared clonotypes between healthy human individuals (TCRdb year 2020). The library was produced with the immunoSEQ multiplex PCR assay. The table comes from immuneACCESS by way of TCRdb, which keeps in-frame sequences with V and J called. Part of the clones is missing from these tables; in studies checked, under half for an unresolved V gene and the rest for unknown reasons. A total of fewer than 550,000 clones appear in this sample, about three quarters of them only once. The ten largest clones take up about 12% of the sample. Sequencing input: PBMCs. The origin of the receptors is a woman in her 40s in good health. Some clones in this sample may be carry-over from other donors' samples.

The chain has TRBV29-1 and TRBJ1-1; D remains unclear. V dropped 5 bases and J dropped 4 bases, with 14 bases sitting between them. The CDR3 consists of 13 residues. CDR1 SQVTM and CDR2 ANQGSEA come from the germline V gene. The CDR3 spells CSVRYGDGTEAFF. Here the CDR3 DNA reads TGCAGCGTTAGGTACGGGGATGGCACTGAAGCTTTCTTT.

The chain joins TRBV4-2 to TRBJ1-2; unclear D gene. Trimming took off 0 bases at V and 7 bases at J, with 12 bases between the two ends. CDR1 is LGHNA and CDR2 is YNFKEQ in the germline V gene. This CDR3 is 14 amino acids long. The CDR3 nucleotides are TGTGCCAGCAGCCAAGATTTCGGGGAGTCTGGCTACACCTTC. The encoded protein is CASSQDFGESGYTF.

V is TRBV5-1 and J is TRBJ2-1; 7 positions agree with TRBD2. Germline V gives CDR1 SGHRS, CDR2 YFSETQ. The CDR3 covers 16 residues. V gave up 2 bases and J gave up 5 bases; unmatched junction bases: 10. CDR3 amino acids: CASSLNGELANNEQFF. Written as DNA, the CDR3 is TGCGCCAGCAGCTTAAACGGAGAACTAGCGAACAATGAGCAGTTCTTC. Looking up the rest from reference TRBV5-1 and TRBJ2-1 gives the full variable domain: KAGVTQTPRYLIKTRGQQVTLSCSPISGHRSVSWYQQTPGQGLQFLFEYFSETQRNKGNFPGRFSGRQFSNSRSEMNVSTLELGDSALYLCASSLNGELANNEQFFGPGTRLTVL.

Comment on this clone: The sample contains more than one DNA sequence encoding this CDR3. The CDR3 DNA sequence: TGTGCCTGGAGTGGATACAATGAGCAGTTCTTC. It is translated as CAWSGYNEQFF. The genes are TRBV30 and TRBJ2-1, with D unclear. The V and J ends lost 1 base and 4 bases respectively, with 2 bases between them. There are 11 residues in the CDR3. Germline V CDR1 and CDR2: GTSNPN, SVGIG (reference sequence).

This rearrangement joins TRBV5-5 to TRBJ2-1; the D is unclear. The CDR3 is 14 residues long. With 0 bases removed from V and 9 bases from J, the gap between germline ends came to 13 bases. Germline-derived CDR1 and CDR2 are SGHKS and YYEKEE (reference sequence). Written as DNA, the CDR3 is TGTGCCAGCAGCTTGGAAGTGACATTAACTGAGCAGTTCTTC. This codes for CASSLEVTLTEQFF.

The rearrangement joins TRBV4-2 to TRBJ2-7, with 8 nucleotides matching TRBD2. The junction had 13 bases not matched to a gene; V was cut back by 4 bases and J by 2 bases. The germline V gene encodes CDR1 LGHNA and CDR2 YNFKEQ. The CDR3 contains 17 residues. The CDR3, as DNA: TGTGCCAGCAGCCGACCCCCCGGGGGGGGCCCCCCCTACGAGCAGTACTTC. This codes for CASSRPPGGGPPYEQYF.

This chain links TRBV11-2 with TRBJ1-4; no reliable D call. The V gene lost 1 base and the J gene lost 8 bases, with 20 bases spanning the gap. The germline V gene has CDR1 SGHAT and CDR2 FQNNGV. The CDR3 has 17 amino acids. CDR3 sequence: CASSLAYGSGFGEKLFF. CDR3 bases: TGTGCCAGCAGCTTAGCCTACGGGTCTGGGTTTGGGGAAAAACTGTTTTTT.

A word on this clone: The same CDR3 is also encoded by other DNA sequences in this sample. V and J are TRBV7-2 and TRBJ2-1; no firm D call. The CDR3 consists of 13 residues. Germline loops: CDR1 SGHTA, CDR2 FQGNSA. Trimming cost V 0 bases and J 9 bases, with 9 bases left between them. The CDR3 sequence: CASSLASTGEQFF. Here the CDR3 DNA reads TGTGCCAGCAGCTTAGCCTCTACGGGTGAGCAGTTCTTC.

The V call is TRBV11-2, the J call TRBJ2-7; 11 bases are a match to TRBD1. The CDR3 has 13 residues. Germline V gene sequence: CDR1 SGHAT, CDR2 FQNNGV. With 4 bases clipped from V and 6 bases from J, the junction kept 2 bases outside the gene matches. This chain's CDR3 is CASSSGTGGEQYF. The CDR3 region has the DNA TGTGCCAGCAGCTCCGGGACAGGGGGCGAGCAGTACTTC.

The chain is built from TRBV14 and TRBJ2-1, with 8 bases lining up with TRBD2. Germline CDR1 SGHDN, CDR2 FVKESK. The CDR3 extends over 13 amino acids. Losses at the gene ends were 9 bases for V and 8 bases for J; bases not matched to a gene: 9. The CDR3 region has the DNA TGTGCCAGTTCAAGCGGGAGTAAGGATGAGCAGTTCTTC. Its translation is CASSSGSKDEQFF.

This clone has just a few counts. This rearrangement joins TRBV4-2 to TRBJ2-3, with 8 bases that match TRBD2. J lost 4 bases, V lost 1 base, and 7 bases had no gene match. CDR3 length: 16 amino acids. Germline V lookup: CDR1 LGHNA, CDR2 YNFKEQ. The CDR3 loop reads CASSQVLSGSADTQYF. The CDR3 nucleotides read TGTGCCAGCAGCCAAGTCCTCAGCGGGAGTGCAGATACGCAGTATTTT.

The rearrangement links TRBV28 to TRBJ1-2; tentative D call: TRBD1 (5 bases). Deletions cut 5 bases from V and 1 base from J, with 11 bases between. Germline V gives CDR1 MDHEN, CDR2 SYDVKM. This CDR3 has 14 residues. The CDR3 bases are TGTGCCAGCAGTCCCTACGGACATAACTATGGCTACACCTTC. Translation gives CASSPYGHNYGYTF.

With respect to this clone: This is likely a read error, given that the CDR3 carries no conserved phenylalanine or tryptophan at its end. The limits of the CDR3 on the DNA are not certain, so only TCRdb's listed CDR3 is given. This chain joins TRBV28 and TRBJ1-2. The CDR3 sequence runs 9 residues, both termini included. Germline CDR1 reads MDHEN; CDR2 reads SYDVKM. The CDR3 loop reads CASRPRGPV.

This clone is a singleton in its sample. This chain links TRBV6-1 with TRBJ2-7; 7 bases are a match to TRBD2. The germline V gene has CDR1 MNHNS and CDR2 SASEGT. The CDR3 has 13 residues. The trim removed 6 bases at V and 2 bases at J, leaving 4 bases unmatched. The CDR3 loop is CASRVAGPYEQYF. The CDR3, as DNA: TGTGCCAGCAGGGTAGCGGGCCCCTACGAGCAGTACTTC.

The chain carries TRBV15 and TRBJ1-4, with D possibly being TRBD1 (5 bases). Germline loops: CDR1 LNHNV, CDR2 YYDKDF (reference sequence). Trimming shortened V by 0 bases and J by 12 bases, and 14 bases separated the two germline ends. The length of the CDR3 is 14 residues. CDR3 bases: TGTGCCACCAGCAGAGATCTGGGCGGGGGGGAACTGTTTTTT. Protein: CATSRDLGGGELFF.

The chain joins TRBV18 to TRBJ2-3; 9 positions match TRBD2. From germline, CDR1 is KGHSH and CDR2 LQKENI. This CDR3 spans 15 amino acids. V lost 5 bases, J lost 2 bases, and 5 bases stayed unmatched. CDR3: CASSSTSGSTDTQYF. CDR3 sequence (DNA): TGTGCCAGCTCATCGACTAGCGGTTCCACAGATACGCAGTATTTT. Supplemented by reference TRBV18 and TRBJ2-3, the full variable domain reads NAGVMQNPRHLVRRRGQEARLRCSPMKGHSHVYWYRQLPEEGLKFMVYLQKENIIDESGMPKERFSAEFPKEGPSILRIQQVVRGDSAAYFCASSSTSGSTDTQYFGPGTRLTVL.

V and J are TRBV2 and TRBJ2-1; a weak D match, TRBD1 (6 bases). This CDR3 has 13 residues. CDR1 and CDR2 (germline): SNHLY, FYNNEI. The V and J ends lost 4 bases and 5 bases respectively, with 9 bases between them. Written as DNA, the CDR3 is TGTGCCAGCAGTGTGGACAGTAACAATGAGCAGTTCTTC. Its protein product is CASSVDSNNEQFF.

The chain links TRBV5-1 to TRBJ2-1; TRBD2 matches at 7 bases. Germline trimming cut 4 bases from V and 0 bases from J; bases unmatched to any gene: 7. Germline V gene lookup returns CDR1 SGHRS and CDR2 YFSETQ. The CDR3 extends over 16 amino acids. CDR3 coding DNA: TGCGCCAGCAGCCGGAGGACTAGTGGCTCCTACAATGAGCAGTTCTTC. It yields the protein CASSRRTSGSYNEQFF.

The chain is built from TRBV5-8 and TRBJ1-1; no reliable D call. Germline assignment: CDR1 SGHTS and CDR2 YDEGEE. V was trimmed by 0 bases and J by 1 base, leaving 10 bases between them. CDR3 size: 15 residues. Here the CDR3 reads CASSLGGRWNTEAFF. The CDR3 coding sequence is TGTGCCAGCAGCTTGGGTGGCAGATGGAACACTGAAGCTTTCTTT.

The chain recombines TRBV4-3 with TRBJ2-2; D remains unclear. V was pared by 0 bases and J by 6 bases, with 8 bases between. There are 14 residues in the CDR3. The germline CDR1 and CDR2 sequences are LGHNA and YSLEER. CDR3 loop: CASSQDKSPGELFF. CDR3 DNA: TGCGCCAGCAGCCAAGATAAAAGCCCCGGGGAGCTGTTTTTT.

This clone was detected only a few times. The chain has TRBV5-1 and TRBJ2-2; 9 bases match TRBD1. Losses at the gene ends were 6 bases for V and 4 bases for J; bases not matched to a gene: 4. There are 14 residues in the CDR3. The germline V gene encodes CDR1 SGHRS and CDR2 YFSETQ. This chain's CDR3 is CASTMTGGTGELFF. The CDR3 region has the DNA TGCGCCAGCACCATGACAGGGGGCACCGGGGAGCTGTTTTTT.

This clone showed up many times. This chain joins TRBV6-1 and TRBJ1-1; no reliable D call. Germline CDR1 MNHNS, CDR2 SASEGT. The CDR3 runs 15 residues. Trimming removed 5 bases from V and 0 bases from J, with 13 bases in between. The CDR3 reads CASSPYRALNTEAFF. The CDR3 nucleotides are TGTGCCAGCAGTCCCTACAGAGCTCTGAACACTGAAGCTTTCTTT.

Turning to this clone: Other DNA sequences within the sample encode an identical CDR3. The chain joins TRBV5-1 to TRBJ2-2; 8 bases are a match to TRBD2. Germline loops: CDR1 SGHRS, CDR2 YFSETQ. The CDR3 loop spans 16 amino acids. The trim removed 0 bases at V and 1 base at J, leaving 2 bases unmatched. CDR3 nucleotide sequence: TGCGCCAGCAGCTTGGGTCTAGCGGGGAACACCGGGGAGCTGTTTTTT. Protein: CASSLGLAGNTGELFF.

J is TRBJ2-1 and V is TRBV7-8; maybe TRBD2 (5 bases). The CDR3 runs to 14 residues. V lost 3 bases to trimming and J lost 3 bases, with 9 bases between them. Germline V gives CDR1 SGHVS, CDR2 FQNEAQ. The CDR3 DNA reads TGTGCCAGCAGCTTGCTAGCAAACTACAATGAGCAGTTCTTC. This encodes CASSLLANYNEQFF.

This rearrangement joins TRBV9 to TRBJ2-7, with 8 bases lining up with TRBD2. Germline assignment: CDR1 SGDLS and CDR2 YYNGEE. The CDR3 is 14 amino acids. The trim removed 4 bases at V and 5 bases at J, leaving 8 bases unmatched. The CDR3 region has the DNA TGTGCCAGCAGCTCCAGGACTAGCCCCCACGAGCAGTACTTC. Translation gives CASSSRTSPHEQYF.

The V call is TRBV27, the J call TRBJ1-1; 7 bases line up with TRBD1. V dropped 5 bases and J dropped 9; count of bases not matched to a gene: 9. Germline V lookup: CDR1 MNHEY, CDR2 SMNVEV (reference sequence). This CDR3 spans 13 amino acids. The CDR3 DNA follows: TGTGCCAGCAGTCCCTTAGACAGGGTCAAAGCTTTCTTT. Translation gives CASSPLDRVKAFF.

The rearrangement uses TRBV6-1 and TRBJ1-5, with D hard to call. Germline CDR1 reads MNHNS; CDR2 reads SASEGT. Trimming pared 1 base from V and 2 bases from J, leaving 12 bases between. The CDR3 spans 16 residues. CDR3 region: CASSEGSSIGNQPQHF. The CDR3 coding sequence is TGTGCCAGCAGTGAAGGCTCCTCAATCGGCAATCAGCCCCAGCATTTT.

V is TRBV19 and J is TRBJ2-1, with TRBD2 matching over 12 bases. This CDR3 region has 15 residues. The V segment lost 7 bases and the J segment 8 bases; nucleotides outside the gene matches: 9. Germline values: CDR1 LNHDA, CDR2 SQIVND (reference sequence). CDR3 DNA sequence: TGTGCCAGTACTAGACTAGCGGGAGTGGTCGATGAGCAGTTCTTC. Its translation: CASTRLAGVVDEQFF.

V is TRBV7-9 and J is TRBJ2-1, with a weak D call TRBD1 (5 bases). This CDR3 is 15 amino acids long. V was cut by 4 bases and J by 0 bases, with 10 bases left in between. Germline CDR1 and CDR2: SEHNR and FQNEAQ (reference sequence). Here the CDR3 DNA reads TGTGCCAGCAGCTACGCAGGGTTCTCCTACAATGAGCAGTTCTTC. This gives the protein CASSYAGFSYNEQFF. Drawing the rest from reference TRBV7-9 and TRBJ2-1, the complete variable domain is DTGVSQNPRHKITKRGQNVTFRCDPISEHNRLYWYRQTLGQGPEFLTYFQNEAQLEKSRLLSDRFSAERPKGSFSTLEIQRTEQGDSAMYLCASSYAGFSYNEQFFGPGTRLTVL.

This clone came up a few times. The same CDR3 is also encoded by other DNA sequences in this sample. The J gene is TRBJ1-1, the V gene TRBV2; D is uncertain. Germline CDR1 reads SNHLY; CDR2 reads FYNNEI. The CDR3 runs to 13 residues. V was shortened by 0 bases and J by 2 bases, with 4 bases between the two germline ends. Written as DNA, the CDR3 is TGTGCCAGCAGTGAAGCTGGCAACACTGAAGCTTTCTTT. Translated: CASSEAGNTEAFF.